A selection of T cell receptor beta chains follows, all from one sample in a study of blood T cell repertoires in COVID-19. Generated by immunoSEQ multiplex PCR, the TCRdb table keeps only in-frame clones and is missing some. Altogether about 120,000 clones are present, around 76% being singletons, with the ten largest covering 2% to 2.5%. Sequencing was carried out using peripheral blood. The receptors originated from a man aged 65 to 85 with acute or convalescent COVID-19. Both conserved end residues are part of each CDR3. D genes are given only for firm matches. Clone size appears in some rows only: once, few, many, or a class for an expanded clone.

cdr3_aa cdr3_nt clone_size v_call d_call j_call
CSVASGVDEQYF TGCAGCGTTGCCAGCGGGGTCGACGAGCAGTACTTC few TRBV29-1 TRBD2 TRBJ2-7
CASSSSGPNTEAFF TGTGCCAGCAGCTCCTCCGGTCCTAACACTGAAGCTTTCTTT - TRBV7-8 - TRBJ1-1
CASGLVGGAGNEQFF TGTGCTAGTGGTTTGGTAGGGGGGGCCGGCAATGAGCAGTTCTTC - TRBV12-5 - TRBJ2-1
CASSYWGGQETQYF TGTGCCAGCAGTTACTGGGGGGGGCAAGAGACCCAGTACTTC - TRBV6-5 TRBD2 TRBJ2-5
CASSPDRVNTEAFF TGTGCCAGCAGTCCAGACAGGGTGAACACTGAAGCTTTCTTT - TRBV27 TRBD1 TRBJ1-1
CASSGTSGGKEQFF TGTGCCAGCAGCGGGACTAGCGGGGGAAAAGAGCAGTTCTTC - TRBV11-2 TRBD2 TRBJ2-1
CASRKAGGPSDTQYF TGTGCCAGCAGAAAAGCGGGGGGGCCATCCGATACGCAGTATTTT - TRBV6-6 TRBD2 TRBJ2-3
CASSQDRGTHTEAFF TGCGCCAGCAGCCAGGACAGGGGGACGCACACTGAAGCTTTCTTT few TRBV4-3 TRBD1 TRBJ1-1
CAISDGLAGGDTQYF TGTGCCATCAGTGATGGACTAGCGGGAGGCGATACGCAGTATTTT - TRBV10-3 TRBD2 TRBJ2-3
CASSPIGRTEAFF TGTGCCAGCAGTCCCATTGGGCGCACTGAAGCTTTCTTT once TRBV12-3/TRBV12-4 - TRBJ1-1
CASSPTDQGMTEAFF TGTGCCAGCTCACCCACCGACCAGGGAATGACTGAAGCTTTCTTT - TRBV18 - TRBJ1-1
CASSAGQPSEREAFF TGTGCCAGCAGTGCGGGACAGCCAAGCGAACGTGAAGCTTTCTTT once TRBV25-1 TRBD1 TRBJ1-1
CASSSSGTGYYSNQPQHF TGTGCCAGCAGCTCATCCGGGACAGGGTATTATAGCAATCAGCCCCAGCATTTT - TRBV5-8 TRBD1 TRBJ1-5
CAISDRGNGNQPQHF TGTGCCATTTCGGACAGGGGAAACGGCAATCAGCCCCAGCATTTT - TRBV19 TRBD1 TRBJ1-5
CASSGGLTYNEQFF TGTGCCAGTAGCGGGGGACTAACCTACAATGAGCAGTTCTTC - TRBV19 TRBD2 TRBJ2-1
CASSGGQGSNSPLHF TGTGCCAGCAGCGGAGGACAGGGATCTAATTCACCCCTCCACTTT - TRBV9 TRBD1 TRBJ1-6
CASSPPGTTDTQYF TGTGCCAGCAGTCCGCCGGGTACCACAGATACGCAGTATTTT once TRBV7-9 - TRBJ2-3
CASSHQDRAHGYTF TGTGCCAGCAGCCACCAGGACAGGGCTCATGGCTACACCTTC - TRBV3-1/TRBV3-2 TRBD1 TRBJ1-2
CASSPPLDRGRIYGYTF TGTGCCAGCTCACCACCGCTGGACAGGGGGCGGATCTATGGCTACACCTTC - TRBV18 TRBD1 TRBJ1-2
CASSLLQVGANVLTF TGCGCCAGCAGCTTGTTACAGGTTGGGGCCAACGTCCTGACTTTC once TRBV5-1 - TRBJ2-6
CASSYELWSYGYTF TGTGCCAGCAGTTACGAGCTATGGTCCTATGGCTACACCTTC - TRBV6-2/TRBV6-3 - TRBJ1-2
CASSSVLGELFF TGTGCCAGCAGCTCGGTGCTTGGGGAGCTGTTTTTT - TRBV3-1/TRBV3-2 - TRBJ2-2
CASSQDVPGPGGNTIYF TGCGCCAGCAGCCAAGATGTACCGGGTCCGGGTGGAAACACCATATATTTT - TRBV4-3 - TRBJ1-3
CASSEGLNYGYTF TGTGCCAGCAGTGAGGGGCTAAACTATGGCTACACCTTC - TRBV6-4 - TRBJ1-2
CASRKTGSDTQYF TGTGCCAGCAGAAAGACAGGGTCAGATACGCAGTATTTT - TRBV6-5 TRBD1 TRBJ2-3
CASSTGWDRVNQPQHF TGTGCCAGCAGCACGGGGTGGGACAGGGTCAATCAGCCCCAGCATTTT few TRBV5-8 TRBD1 TRBJ1-5
CASSQDRSGSSYNSPLHF TGCGCCAGCAGCCAAGATCGGTCGGGGAGCTCCTATAATTCACCCCTCCACTTT - TRBV4-3 - TRBJ1-6
CASSPRGSGNTIYF TGTGCCAGCAGCCCAAGGGGGTCTGGAAACACCATATATTTT - TRBV5-4 - TRBJ1-3
CASSLGSGGASEQYF TGTGCCAGCAGCTTAGGGTCCGGGGGGGCCTCCGAGCAGTACTTC once TRBV7-9 TRBD2 TRBJ2-7
CATSRGATGMIGEKLFF TGTGCCACCAGCAGAGGGGCCACAGGGATGATAGGGGAAAAACTGTTTTTT - TRBV15 - TRBJ1-4
CASSQDLITVIYEQYF TGCGCCAGCAGCCAAGACTTAATAACAGTTATCTACGAGCAGTACTTC - TRBV4-3 - TRBJ2-7
CASRKGTSGRETQYF TGTGCCAGCAGGAAGGGCACTAGCGGTCGGGAGACCCAGTACTTC - TRBV6-5 TRBD2 TRBJ2-5
CASSTPGQGVRSNQPQHF TGTGCCAGTTCTACTCCGGGACAGGGCGTTCGGAGCAATCAGCCCCAGCATTTT - TRBV19 TRBD1 TRBJ1-5
CASGQLSGEYEQYF TGTGCCAGCGGCCAGTTGAGCGGGGAATACGAGCAGTACTTC once TRBV13 TRBD2 TRBJ2-7
CASSNFMPGLADDEQYF TGCGCCAGCAGTAATTTTATGCCGGGACTAGCTGACGACGAGCAGTACTTC - TRBV5-1 TRBD2 TRBJ2-7
CASSQLPASGGDTGELFF TGCGCCAGCAGCCAACTCCCTGCTAGCGGGGGGGACACCGGGGAGCTGTTTTTT - TRBV4-3 TRBD2 TRBJ2-2